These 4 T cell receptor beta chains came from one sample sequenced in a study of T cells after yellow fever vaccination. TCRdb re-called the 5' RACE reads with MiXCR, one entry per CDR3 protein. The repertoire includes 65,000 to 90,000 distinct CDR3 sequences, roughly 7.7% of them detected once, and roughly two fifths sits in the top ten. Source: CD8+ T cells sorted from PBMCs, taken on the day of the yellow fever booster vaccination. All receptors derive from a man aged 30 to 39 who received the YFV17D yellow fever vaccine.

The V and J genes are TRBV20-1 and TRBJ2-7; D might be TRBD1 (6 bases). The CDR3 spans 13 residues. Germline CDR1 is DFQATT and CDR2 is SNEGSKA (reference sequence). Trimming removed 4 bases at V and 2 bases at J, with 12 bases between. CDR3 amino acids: CSATGTSTYEQYF. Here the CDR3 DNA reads TGCAGTGCTACCGGGACATCAACCTACGAGCAGTACTTC.

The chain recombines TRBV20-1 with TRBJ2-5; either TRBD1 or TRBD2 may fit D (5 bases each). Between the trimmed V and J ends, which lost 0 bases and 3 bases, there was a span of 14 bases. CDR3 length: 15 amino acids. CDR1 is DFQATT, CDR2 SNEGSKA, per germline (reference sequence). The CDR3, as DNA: TGCAGTGCTAGAGACTACCTACAGGAGGAAGAGACCCAGTACTTC. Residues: CSARDYLQEEETQYF.

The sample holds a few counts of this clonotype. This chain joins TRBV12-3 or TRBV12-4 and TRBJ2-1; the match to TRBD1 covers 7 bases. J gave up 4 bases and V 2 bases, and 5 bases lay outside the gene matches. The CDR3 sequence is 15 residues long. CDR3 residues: CASSLRGTVYNEQFF. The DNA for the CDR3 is TGTGCCAGCAGTTTAAGGGGGACAGTATACAATGAGCAGTTCTTC.

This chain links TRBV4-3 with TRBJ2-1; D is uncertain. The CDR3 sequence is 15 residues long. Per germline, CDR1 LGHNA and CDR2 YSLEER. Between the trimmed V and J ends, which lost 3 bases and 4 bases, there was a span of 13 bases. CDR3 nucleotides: TGCGCCAGCAGCCACGCGAACTCCCTTTACAATGAGCAGTTCTTC. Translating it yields CASSHANSLYNEQFF.